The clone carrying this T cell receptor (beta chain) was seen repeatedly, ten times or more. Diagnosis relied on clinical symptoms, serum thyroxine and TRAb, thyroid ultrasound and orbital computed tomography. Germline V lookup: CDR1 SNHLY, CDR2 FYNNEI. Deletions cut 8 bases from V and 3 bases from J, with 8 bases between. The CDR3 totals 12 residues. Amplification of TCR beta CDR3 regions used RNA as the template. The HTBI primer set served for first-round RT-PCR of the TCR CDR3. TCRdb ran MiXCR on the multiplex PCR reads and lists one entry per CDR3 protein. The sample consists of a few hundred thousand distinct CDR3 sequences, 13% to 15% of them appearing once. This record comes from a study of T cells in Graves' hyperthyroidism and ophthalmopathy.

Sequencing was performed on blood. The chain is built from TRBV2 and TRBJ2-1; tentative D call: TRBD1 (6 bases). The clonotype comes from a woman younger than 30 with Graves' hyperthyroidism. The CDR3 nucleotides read TGTGCCAGCCGGACAGACTACAATGAGCAGTTCTTC. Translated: CASRTDYNEQFF.